The T cell receptor beta chain described here comes from a study of T-cell memory formation after mild COVID-19. MiXCR, run by TCRdb on the 5' RACE reads, gives a single entry per CDR3 protein. The sample contains 120,000 or so distinct CDR3 sequences, about 5.9% of which appear only once. The table lists this clonotype with many counts. Sequenced: PBMCs or a T cell subset sorted from them (not recorded which). This clonotype originated in an adult woman who had mild COVID-19 (a few samples of this study predate the infection). Cell type and time point are not known.

CDR3 sequence (DNA): TGCGCCAGCAGCCAAGTTCCTGGGAACACCGGGGAGCTGTTTTTT. It specifies CASSQVPGNTGELFF. The chain combines TRBV4-1 with TRBJ2-2; D not resolved. CDR3 length: 15 amino acids. V lost 1 base to trimming and J lost 1 base, with 7 bases between them. Looked up from germline, CDR1 is MGHRA and CDR2 is YSYEKL.